The 24 T cell receptor beta chains below come from one sample, sequenced in a study of T cell changes during pregnancy in multiple sclerosis. Only in-frame clones appear in the TCRdb table, and some are missing; sequencing was by immunoSEQ multiplex PCR. The table includes around 30,000 clones, roughly 87% detected once. This specimen was CD8+ T cells from peripheral blood mononuclear cells, taken in the first trimester of pregnancy. These receptor sequences come from a female donor with multiple sclerosis, enrolled in a pregnancy study.

This chain connects TRBV28 to TRBJ1-6; D uncertain. V gave up 6 bases and J gave up 10 bases, with 19 bases separating them. The CDR3 consists of 15 residues. CDR1 and CDR2 (germline): MDHEN, SYDVKM. The CDR3 DNA reads as TGTGCCAGCAGCCCTCCCCTGACCGGGTGGTCACCCCTCCACTTT. This sequence encodes CASSPPLTGWSPLHF.

V gene TRBV2 combines with J gene TRBJ1-3, with D unresolved. Trimming pared 2 bases from V and 1 base from J, leaving 9 bases between. Looked up from germline, CDR1 is SNHLY and CDR2 is FYNNEI. CDR3 size: 15 residues. CDR3 loop: CASSELETSGNTIYF. For the CDR3, the DNA is TGTGCCAGCAGTGAACTAGAGACGTCTGGAAACACCATATATTTT.

The rearrangement joins TRBV12-5 to TRBJ2-5, with D possibly being TRBD1 (6 bases). The length of the CDR3 is 18 residues. Germline assignment: CDR1 LGHNT and CDR2 FRNRAP. The germline V and J ends were trimmed by 3 bases and 5 bases, with 25 bases remaining between them. Written as DNA, the CDR3 is TGTGCTAGTGGTTTTTCGCAGCGGAATGCGTGGGGGCGGGAGACCCAGTACTTC. The encoded protein is CASGFSQRNAWGRETQYF.

This clone showed up just once. The chain carries TRBV9 and TRBJ2-7, with a possible D match to TRBD1 (5 bases). V lost 0 bases to trimming and J lost 0 bases, with 7 bases between them. The CDR3 spans 14 residues. CDR1 is SGDLS, CDR2 YYNGEE, per germline. The CDR3 nucleotides are TGTGCCAGCAGCGTAGAAGACAGCTCCTACGAGCAGTACTTC. Its translation: CASSVEDSSYEQYF.

The chain uses TRBV27 and TRBJ2-5, with 12 nucleotides matching TRBD2. The J segment lost 5 bases and the V segment lost 2 bases, leaving 6 bases of the junction unmatched. Germline loops: CDR1 MNHEY, CDR2 SMNVEV (reference sequence). The CDR3 has 16 residues. DNA for the CDR3: TGTGCCAGCAGTTTAGTCCTAGCGGGAGGGGGGGAGACCCAGTACTTC. Protein: CASSLVLAGGGETQYF.

This sequence joins TRBV29-1 and TRBJ1-2, with 12 bases lining up with TRBD1. V gave up 3 bases and J gave up 6 bases; unmatched junction bases: 5. The CDR3 extends over 14 amino acids. The germline gives CDR1 SQVTM, CDR2 ANQGSEA. CDR3 in amino acids: CSVDSGTGGNGYTF. DNA for the CDR3: TGCAGCGTTGATTCCGGGACAGGGGGCAATGGCTACACCTTC.

The chain joins TRBV2 to TRBJ1-1; 7 nucleotides align to TRBD1. V lost 2 bases, J lost 10 bases, and 10 bases stayed unmatched. The CDR3 sequence is 14 residues long. Germline assignment: CDR1 SNHLY and CDR2 FYNNEI. CDR3 nucleotide sequence: TGTGCCAGCAGTGAACTTCGGGACAGAGTTGGAGCTTTCTTT. It translates to CASSELRDRVGAFF.

This chain connects TRBV7-9 to TRBJ1-2; D unclear. Germline V gene lookup returns CDR1 SEHNR and CDR2 FQNEAQ (reference sequence). CDR3 length: 12 residues. With 0 bases removed from V and 6 bases from J, the gap between germline ends came to 5 bases. This CDR3 reads CASSLAGNGYTF. DNA of the CDR3: TGTGCCAGCAGCTTAGCCGGGAATGGCTACACCTTC.

The chain carries TRBV27 and TRBJ1-2, with TRBD1 matching over 9 bases. This CDR3 spans 14 amino acids. V was pared by 6 bases and J by 6 bases, with 8 bases of the junction left unmatched. Germline CDR1 reads MNHEY; CDR2 reads SMNVEV (reference sequence). In nucleotides, the CDR3 is TGTGCCAGCAGCCTTACAGGGGGCGCAAATGGCTACACCTTC. Residues: CASSLTGGANGYTF.

The rearrangement uses TRBV27 and TRBJ2-7; TRBD1 matches 9 bases. The CDR3 totals 14 residues. The ends lost 8 bases at V and 2 bases at J; junction bases unmatched: 7. Germline V gene data show CDR1 as MNHEY and CDR2 as SMNVEV (reference sequence). CDR3 region: CASSAGTGPYEQYF. The CDR3 DNA sequence: TGTGCCAGCTCCGCCGGGACAGGGCCCTACGAGCAGTACTTC.

The chain is built from TRBV6-1 and TRBJ2-7, with 12 positions matching TRBD1. The V gene's germline CDR1 is MNHNS and CDR2 SASEGT. V was pared by 3 bases and J by 3 bases, with 3 bases of the junction left unmatched. This CDR3 is 15 amino acids long. The CDR3 sequence: CASSEGTGGDYEQYF. DNA for the CDR3: TGTGCCAGCAGTGAGGGGACAGGGGGCGACTACGAGCAGTACTTC.

The chain has TRBV27 and TRBJ2-3; 10 nucleotides agree with TRBD2. Germline V gene data show CDR1 as MNHEY and CDR2 as SMNVEV (reference sequence). The CDR3 covers 16 residues. V dropped 2 bases and J dropped 4; count of bases not matched to a gene: 6. CDR3 DNA sequence: TGTGCCAGCAGTTTACTCCAGCGGGGGGGGGCAGATACGCAGTATTTT. Amino acids: CASSLLQRGGADTQYF.

This chain connects TRBV29-1 to TRBJ2-7, with D unclear. V was pared by 1 base and J by 0 bases, with 10 bases between. The CDR3 is 14 residues long. Germline loops: CDR1 SQVTM, CDR2 ANQGSEA. The CDR3 sequence is CSVEGEVGSYEQYF. In DNA form, the CDR3 reads TGCAGCGTTGAAGGCGAGGTCGGCTCCTACGAGCAGTACTTC.

The chain is built from TRBV7-8 and TRBJ1-2, with 7 bases identical to TRBD1. V was clipped by 1 base and J by 4 bases; unmatched bases: 3. The germline V gene has CDR1 SGHVS and CDR2 FQNEAQ. This CDR3 has 14 amino acids. CDR3 in amino acids: CASSLGGTAYGYTF. The CDR3 bases are TGTGCCAGCAGCTTAGGTGGGACAGCCTATGGCTACACCTTC.

The rearrangement joins TRBV9 to TRBJ2-1; D perhaps matches TRBD2 (5 bases). Germline lookup yields CDR1 SGDLS and CDR2 YYNGEE. The CDR3 is made up of 14 amino acids. V was pared by 6 bases and J by 0 bases, with 10 bases between. CDR3 loop: CASNPADSYNEQFF. The DNA for the CDR3 is TGTGCCAGCAACCCAGCGGACTCCTACAATGAGCAGTTCTTC. Combining the CDR3 with reference TRBV9 and TRBJ2-1 gives the whole variable domain DSGVTQTPKHLITATGQRVTLRCSPRSGDLSVYWYQQSLDQGLQFLIQYYNGEERAKGNILERFSAQQFPDLHSELNLSSLELGDSALYFCASNPADSYNEQFFGPGTRLTVL.

The V and J genes are TRBV9 and TRBJ1-2, with D tentatively TRBD1 (6 bases). The germline V gene encodes CDR1 SGDLS and CDR2 YYNGEE. This CDR3 has 16 residues. Trimming removed 9 bases at V and 3 bases at J, with 24 bases between. The CDR3 protein is CATSPAYGGQDYGYTF. The CDR3 region has the DNA TGTGCCACCAGTCCCGCGTACGGGGGGCAGGACTATGGCTACACCTTC.

On this clone: Mismatch with germline at one junction end may stem from a read error. This CDR3 reads CASREGAGGSYEPYF. CDR3 bases: TGTGCCAGCAGAGAAGGGGCAGGGGGTTCCTACGAGCCGTACTTC. The genes are TRBV2 and TRBJ2-7; 7 bases align to TRBD1. The CDR3 is 15 residues long. CDR1 SNHLY and CDR2 FYNNEI come from the germline V gene.

The chain recombines TRBV4-1 with TRBJ2-6; TRBD1 might be the D (5 bases). The CDR3 length is 15 residues. V lost 7 bases and J 4 bases, leaving 14 bases between the germline ends. The germline V gene has CDR1 MGHRA and CDR2 YSYEKL. CDR3 region: CASTGEGAGANVLTF. The CDR3 nucleotides are TGCGCCAGCACCGGTGAAGGGGCCGGGGCCAACGTCCTGACTTTC.

This clone was picked up one time. This chain joins TRBV13 and TRBJ2-3; possibly TRBD1 for D (5 bases). CDR1 is PRHDT, CDR2 FYEKMQ, per germline (reference sequence). The CDR3 totals 13 residues. V shed 2 bases and J shed 11 bases, with 14 bases lying between them. The DNA for the CDR3 is TGTGCCAGCAGCTTAACAGACAGACGAGGGCAGTATTTT. Its translation: CASSLTDRRGQYF.

The rearrangement uses TRBV29-1 and TRBJ2-7; 13 positions match TRBD2. CDR1 is SQVTM and CDR2 is ANQGSEA in the germline V gene. The CDR3 is 15 residues long. Trimming took 3 bases from V and 1 from J; bases not matched to a gene: 3. The CDR3 spells CSVERTSGSSYEQYF. The CDR3 DNA reads as TGCAGCGTTGAGAGGACTAGCGGGAGTTCCTACGAGCAGTACTTC.

V gene TRBV27 combines with J gene TRBJ2-3; 11 nucleotides align to TRBD2. The CDR3 contains 16 residues. Germline CDR1 and CDR2: MNHEY and SMNVEV (reference sequence). With 5 bases clipped from V and 8 bases from J, the junction kept 12 bases outside the gene matches. The CDR3 region is CASSDSTSGVWGTQYF. Here the CDR3 DNA reads TGTGCCAGCAGTGACTCGACTAGCGGGGTGTGGGGTACGCAGTATTTT.

The chain couples TRBV25-1 to TRBJ2-2, with TRBD1 identical over 9 bases. The CDR3 contains 15 residues. CDR1 and CDR2 (germline): MGHDK, SYGVNS. V lost 6 bases, J lost 0 bases, and 2 bases stayed unmatched. The CDR3 sequence: CASRRDRANTGELFF. CDR3 nucleotide sequence: TGTGCCAGCAGGCGGGACAGGGCGAACACCGGGGAGCTGTTTTTT.

V gene TRBV27 combines with J gene TRBJ2-7; unclear D gene. Trimming cost V 5 bases and J 2 bases, with 10 bases left between them. The CDR3 spans 13 residues. Germline values: CDR1 MNHEY, CDR2 SMNVEV (reference sequence). In DNA, the CDR3 is TGTGCCAGCAGTAGACACGAGACCTACGAGCAGTACTTC. Protein product: CASSRHETYEQYF.

The chain employs TRBV5-4 and TRBJ2-3, with 9 bases lining up with TRBD2. This CDR3 has 15 amino acids. V trimming: 4 bases; J trimming: 4 bases; junction bases outside the gene matches: 7. Per germline, CDR1 SGHNT and CDR2 YYREEE (reference sequence). CDR3 region: CASSELGGRADTQYF. As DNA, the CDR3 is TGTGCCAGCAGCGAGCTAGGCGGGAGGGCAGATACGCAGTATTTT. Using reference TRBV5-4 and TRBJ2-3 for the parts outside the CDR3, the full variable domain is ETGVTQSPTHLIKTRGQQVTLRCSSQSGHNTVSWYQQALGQGPQFIFQYYREEENGRGNFPPRFSGLQFPNYSSELNVNALELDDSALYLCASSELGGRADTQYFGPGTRLTVL.